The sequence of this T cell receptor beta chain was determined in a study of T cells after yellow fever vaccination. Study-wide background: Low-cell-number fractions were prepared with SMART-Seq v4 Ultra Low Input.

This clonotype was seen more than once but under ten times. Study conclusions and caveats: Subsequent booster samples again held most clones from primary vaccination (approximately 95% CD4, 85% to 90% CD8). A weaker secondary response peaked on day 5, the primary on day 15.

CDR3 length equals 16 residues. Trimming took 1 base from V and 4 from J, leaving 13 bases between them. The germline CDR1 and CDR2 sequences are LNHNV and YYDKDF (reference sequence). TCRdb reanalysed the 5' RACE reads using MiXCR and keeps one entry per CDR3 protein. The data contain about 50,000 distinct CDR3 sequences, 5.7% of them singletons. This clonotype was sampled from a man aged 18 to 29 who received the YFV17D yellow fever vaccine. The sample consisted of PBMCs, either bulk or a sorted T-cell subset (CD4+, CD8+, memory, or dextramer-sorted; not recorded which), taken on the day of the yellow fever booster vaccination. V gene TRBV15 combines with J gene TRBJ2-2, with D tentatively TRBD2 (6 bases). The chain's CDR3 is CATSRARGSGTGELFF. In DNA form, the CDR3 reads TGTGCCACCAGCAGAGCCCGGGGGTCAGGCACCGGGGAGCTGTTTTTT.